Listed below are T cell receptor beta chains from one sample, sequenced in a study of blood T cell repertoires in COVID-19. TCRdb's copy holds only in-frame clones and misses some; the assay was immunoSEQ multiplex PCR. The profile shows over 140,000 clones, over 60% of them singletons. Sequenced: peripheral blood. The receptor source for this set is a woman in her 50s with active or convalescent COVID-19. Each CDR3 is given with its conserved first and last residue. D genes are given only for firm matches. The size field is filled for only some rows; it gives once, few, many or a size class.

V gene,D gene,J gene,clone size,CDR3 protein,CDR3 DNA
TRBV28,.,TRBJ1-2,.,CAISDSYGYTF,TGTGCCATCTCGGACAGCTATGGCTACACCTTC
TRBV5-1,TRBD2,TRBJ2-1,.,CASSSSGGYNEQFF,TGCGCCAGCAGCTCTAGCGGGGGATACAATGAGCAGTTCTTC
TRBV14,TRBD2,TRBJ2-3,once,CASSPPGLADYLTDTQYF,TGTGCCAGCAGCCCCCCGGGACTAGCGGACTACCTCACAGATACGCAGTATTTT
TRBV18,TRBD1,TRBJ1-2,once,CASSPGQGGVVGYTF,TGTGCCAGCTCACCGGGACAGGGGGGAGTGGTTGGCTACACCTTC
TRBV6-5,TRBD1,TRBJ2-7,.,CASRRDSRLSYEQYF,TGTGCCAGCAGGAGGGACAGCCGACTCTCCTACGAGCAGTACTTC
TRBV2,.,TRBJ2-2,.,CASSPLQGPGELFF,TGTGCCAGCAGTCCTTTACAGGGTCCCGGGGAGCTGTTTTTT
TRBV6-5,.,TRBJ1-2,.,CASSLGTTGGYTF,TGTGCCAGCAGCCTCGGGACTACAGGAGGCTACACCTTC
TRBV5-6,.,TRBJ2-1,.,CASSSLTENSYNEQFF,TGTGCCAGCAGCTCCCTGACAGAGAACTCCTACAATGAGCAGTTCTTC
TRBV2,.,TRBJ1-2,.,CASSMGQGGGYTF,TGTGCCAGCAGTATGGGACAAGGTGGGGGCTACACCTTC
TRBV24-1,TRBD1,TRBJ1-2,.,CATADREDYGYTF,TGTGCCACAGCTGACAGGGAGGACTATGGCTACACCTTC
TRBV5-4,.,TRBJ2-7,.,CASSLSRPSSYEQYF,TGTGCCAGCAGCTTGAGCAGGCCGAGCTCCTACGAGCAGTACTTC
TRBV28,.,TRBJ1-2,few,CASRPGQRVGYTF,TGTGCCAGCAGACCCGGACAGAGGGTAGGCTACACCTTC
TRBV7-8,.,TRBJ1-2,.,CASSLLHGLDIEIDGYTF,TGTGCCAGCAGCTTACTTCATGGGCTGGACATCGAAATCGATGGCTACACCTTC
TRBV4-2,TRBD1,TRBJ2-1,.,CASSHRQGAGEQFF,TGTGCCAGCAGCCACCGCCAGGGGGCCGGTGAGCAGTTCTTC
TRBV19,TRBD2,TRBJ2-3,once,CASSIVAGSPTDTQYF,TGTGCCAGTAGTATAGTAGCGGGTTCCCCCACAGATACGCAGTATTTT
TRBV28,TRBD2,TRBJ2-3,.,CASNHGRFTLSGRTSTDTQYF,TGTGCCAGCAATCACGGACGGTTCACGTTGAGCGGGAGAACTAGCACAGATACGCAGTATTTT
TRBV6-1,TRBD1,TRBJ2-3,.,CASSEAGTGITDTQYF,TGTGCCAGCAGTGAAGCGGGGACAGGTATCACAGATACGCAGTATTTT
TRBV7-2,.,TRBJ1-1,few,CASSLTWRGGTEAFF,TGTGCCAGCAGCTTAACGTGGCGGGGGGGCACTGAAGCTTTCTTT
TRBV6-6,.,TRBJ1-1,.,CASTEARDRTEAFF,TGTGCCAGCACCGAGGCCAGGGATCGGACTGAAGCTTTCTTT
TRBV7-2,TRBD2,TRBJ2-7,few,CASSWTSGSYEQYF,TGTGCCAGCAGCTGGACTAGCGGGAGCTACGAGCAGTACTTC
TRBV11-1,TRBD2,TRBJ2-3,once,CASSSGLAGGEDTQYF,TGTGCCAGCAGCTCCGGACTAGCGGGGGGTGAGGATACGCAGTATTTT
TRBV6-5,.,TRBJ1-5,once,CASSYASSNQPQHF,TGTGCCAGCAGTTACGCCAGTAGCAATCAGCCCCAGCATTTT
TRBV5-1,TRBD1,TRBJ2-3,.,CASSRTGTGGFGTQYF,TGCGCCAGCAGCCGCACCGGGACAGGGGGCTTTGGTACGCAGTATTTT
TRBV9,TRBD2,TRBJ2-1,.,CASSPSGSGDNEQFF,TGTGCCAGCAGCCCGAGCGGGAGTGGCGACAATGAGCAGTTCTTC
TRBV11-2,.,TRBJ2-5,.,CASSFSMRETQYF,TGTGCCAGCAGCTTCTCCATGCGAGAGACCCAGTACTTC
TRBV7-2,TRBD1,TRBJ1-5,.,CASSLRQGNQPQHF,TGTGCCAGCAGCTTAAGACAGGGGAATCAGCCCCAGCATTTT
TRBV28,.,TRBJ2-2,.,CASLKTFPNGGELFF,TGTGCCAGCCTCAAGACATTCCCTAACGGCGGGGAGCTGTTTTTT
TRBV19,.,TRBJ2-1,.,CAGSTSYNEQFF,TGTGCCGGTAGTACTTCGTACAATGAGCAGTTCTTC
TRBV27,.,TRBJ2-5,.,CASRPWRGQETQYF,TGTGCCAGCCGTCCCTGGAGGGGCCAAGAGACCCAGTACTTC
TRBV13,.,TRBJ1-3,few,CASRGPSGNTIYF,TGTGCCAGCAGGGGCCCCTCTGGAAACACCATATATTTT
TRBV3-1/TRBV3-2,.,TRBJ2-2,.,CASSQGGLGAAGELFF,TGTGCCAGCAGCCAAGGGGGCCTAGGGGCGGCCGGGGAGCTGTTTTTT
TRBV4-1,.,TRBJ2-5,.,CASSGVERAQETQYF,TGCGCCAGCAGTGGCGTGGAGCGGGCCCAAGAGACCCAGTACTTC
TRBV15,.,TRBJ1-1,once,CATSRGVAGEAFF,TGTGCCACCAGCAGAGGGGTCGCAGGGGAAGCTTTCTTT
TRBV24-1,.,TRBJ2-7,few,CATSDAGSPHEQYF,TGTGCCACCAGTGATGCAGGATCCCCCCACGAGCAGTACTTC
TRBV7-7,.,TRBJ1-1,.,CASSLDRNTEAFF,TGTGCCAGCAGCTTGGACAGGAACACTGAAGCTTTCTTT
TRBV5-1,.,TRBJ2-2,few,CASSSVLTGGNTGELFF,TGCGCCAGCAGCTCAGTGCTGACAGGAGGGAACACCGGGGAGCTGTTTTTT
TRBV3-1/TRBV3-2,TRBD2,TRBJ2-3,.,CASSQELAGVTDTQYF,TGTGCCAGCAGCCAAGAACTAGCGGGGGTCACAGATACGCAGTATTTT
TRBV3-1/TRBV3-2,TRBD1,TRBJ1-1,.,CASSPRDRPNTEAFF,TGTGCCAGCAGCCCCCGGGACAGACCCAACACTGAAGCTTTCTTT
TRBV2,.,TRBJ1-6,.,CASRQVREGNSPLHF,TGTGCCAGCAGACAAGTCCGGGAGGGGAATTCACCCCTCCACTTT
TRBV6-4,.,TRBJ2-1,.,CASSDSTAGTYNEQFF,TGTGCCAGCAGTGACTCGACAGCTGGTACCTACAATGAGCAGTTCTTC
TRBV7-8,.,TRBJ2-3,many,CASSLNADMIRTDTQYF,TGTGCCAGCAGCCTAAATGCGGACATGATTCGCACAGATACGCAGTATTTT
TRBV6-2/TRBV6-3,.,TRBJ2-2,once,CASSPLYTGELFF,TGTGCCAGCAGCCCTTTATACACCGGGGAGCTGTTTTTT
TRBV4-2,.,TRBJ1-5,many,CASSQRPEGGQPQHF,TGTGCCAGCAGCCAGAGACCTGAGGGCGGTCAGCCCCAGCATTTT
TRBV7-2,TRBD1,TRBJ1-2,few,CASSGGTGAGYTF,TGTGCCAGCAGCGGGGGGACAGGGGCTGGCTACACCTTC
TRBV29-1,TRBD2,TRBJ2-1,.,CSVPLPGLAGGQSGHEQFF,TGCAGCGTCCCCCTCCCGGGACTAGCGGGGGGCCAATCCGGCCATGAGCAGTTCTTC
TRBV5-1,.,TRBJ2-3,.,CASSTGWGPGGTDTQYF,TGCGCCAGCAGCACTGGATGGGGCCCGGGGGGCACAGATACGCAGTATTTT